The clone carrying this TCR beta chain was observed a few times. Its antigen remains unidentified. This specimen belongs to a study of response to subunit inactivated influenza vaccine. Findings of the study overall: That few new T cells are recruited by each seasonal influenza vaccination was the authors' suggestion.

CDR3 length: 14 residues. J lost 5 bases, V lost 6 bases, and 8 bases had no gene match. Germline CDR1 SQVTM, CDR2 ANQGSEA. MiXCR, run by TCRdb on the RT-PCR reads, gives a single entry per CDR3 protein. The repertoire holds some 500,000 distinct CDR3 sequences, roughly 13% seen once, with about an eighth in the top ten. This TCR derives from a middle-aged man who received an inactivated influenza vaccine. The chain combines TRBV29-1 with TRBJ2-2; TRBD1 matches at 8 bases. Here the sequenced sample was PBMCs from blood, taken around seven weeks after vaccination. The CDR3 DNA reads TGCAGCGTCGAGCGACAGGGGCGGACCGGGGAGCTGTTTTTT. Translating gives CSVERQGRTGELFF.